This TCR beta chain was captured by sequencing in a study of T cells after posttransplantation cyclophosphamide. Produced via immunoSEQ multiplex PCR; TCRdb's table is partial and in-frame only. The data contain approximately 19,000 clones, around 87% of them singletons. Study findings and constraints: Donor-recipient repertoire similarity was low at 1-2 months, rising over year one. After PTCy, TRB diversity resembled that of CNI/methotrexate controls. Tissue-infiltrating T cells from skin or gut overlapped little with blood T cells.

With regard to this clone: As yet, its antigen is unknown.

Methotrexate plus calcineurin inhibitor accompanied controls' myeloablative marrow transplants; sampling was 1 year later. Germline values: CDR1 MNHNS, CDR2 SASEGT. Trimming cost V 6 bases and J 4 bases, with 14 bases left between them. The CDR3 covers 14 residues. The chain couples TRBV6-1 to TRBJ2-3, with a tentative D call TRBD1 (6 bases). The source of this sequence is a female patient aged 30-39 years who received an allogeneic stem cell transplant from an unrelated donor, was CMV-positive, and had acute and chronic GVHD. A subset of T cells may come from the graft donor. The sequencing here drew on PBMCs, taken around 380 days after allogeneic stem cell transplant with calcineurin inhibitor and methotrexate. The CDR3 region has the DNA TGTGCCAGCAGACCCAGGGGTACTCCAGATACGCAGTATTTT. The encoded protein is CASRPRGTPDTQYF.